The TCR beta chain described here comes from a study of T-cell memory formation after mild COVID-19. This clonotype was observed a few times. The target antigen is unknown. Germline CDR1 SGHRS, CDR2 YFSETQ. The CDR3 has 12 amino acids. Trimming pared 2 bases from V and 8 bases from J, leaving 8 bases between. In TCRdb, the 5' RACE reads were re-called with MiXCR into one record per CDR3 protein. The sample carries more than 450,000 distinct CDR3 sequences, roughly 18% recorded once. Study-wide results and caveats: Shrinking CD4+ clones resided mostly in CM and EM, and CD8+ ones in EMRA. Some clones that responded turned up in pre-infection memory, which suggests that cross-reactive memory joined in. Clonal second-wave expansions that peaked on day 37 had unconfirmed SARS-CoV-2 specificity.

The chain is built from TRBV5-1 and TRBJ2-1; D is uncertain. The sequenced sample was PBMCs or a T cell subset sorted from them (not recorded which). The clonotype was recovered from an adult woman who had mild COVID-19 (a few samples of this study predate the infection). Cell type and time point are not known. CDR3 residues: CASSFGGHEQFF. CDR3 nucleotides: TGCGCCAGCAGCTTTGGTGGGCATGAGCAGTTCTTC.